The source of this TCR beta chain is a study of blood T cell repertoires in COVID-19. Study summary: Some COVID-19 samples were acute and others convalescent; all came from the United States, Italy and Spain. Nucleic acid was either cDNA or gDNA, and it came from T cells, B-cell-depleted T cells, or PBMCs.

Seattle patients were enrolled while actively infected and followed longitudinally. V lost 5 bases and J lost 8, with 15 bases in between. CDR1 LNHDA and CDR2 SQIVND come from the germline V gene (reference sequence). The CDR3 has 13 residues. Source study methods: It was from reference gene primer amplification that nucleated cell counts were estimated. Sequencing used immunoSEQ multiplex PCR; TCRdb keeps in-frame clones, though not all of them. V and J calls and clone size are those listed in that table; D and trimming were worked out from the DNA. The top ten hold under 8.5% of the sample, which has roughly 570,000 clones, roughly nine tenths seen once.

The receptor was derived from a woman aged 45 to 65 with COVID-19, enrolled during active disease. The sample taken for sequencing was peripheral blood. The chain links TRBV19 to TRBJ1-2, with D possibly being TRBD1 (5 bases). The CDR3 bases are TGTGCCAGTAGTCTGACATCGGGGGAAGGCTACACCTTC. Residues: CASSLTSGEGYTF.